Given below is one TCR beta chain in context. Antigen specificity is unknown. During its preparation, the TCRbeta library received unique molecular identifiers. TCRdb independently ran MiXCR on the PCR reads; one entry per CDR3 protein. The repertoire holds 7,900 or so distinct CDR3 sequences, with around 30% as singletons. The CDR3 length is 15 residues. The germline V gene encodes CDR1 SNHLY and CDR2 FYNNEI. Trimming pared 7 bases from V and 0 bases from J, leaving 10 bases between. The data derive from a study of T-cell reconstitution after alpha-beta-depleted transplantation in children. Study observations and caveats: At the one-year point after transplant, T-cell counts and TCRbeta diversity were found to come mostly from T cells that had been newly produced.

The TCR was taken from a boy under three years old who had a stem cell transplant for SCID, so the T cells may come from the graft donor. This chain joins TRBV2 and TRBJ2-6; the D gene could be TRBD1 or TRBD2 (5 bases each). The sample consisted of peripheral blood, taken 60 days after TCRalphabeta/CD19-depleted stem cell transplant. The CDR3 region is CASILGGSGANVLTF. CDR3 coding DNA: TGTGCCAGCATTCTTGGGGGCTCTGGGGCCAACGTCCTGACTTTC.